The clone carrying this T cell receptor (beta chain) has at least ten counts. This sample is drawn from a study of tumor-infiltrating lymphocytes in primary liver carcinoma. From roughly 500 ng total RNA, TCR beta cDNA was generated with a primer in the constant region. Each TCR beta library was derived from three nested multiplex PCR rounds that employed slightly modified ARM-PCR. The first two PCR rounds, nine to ten cycles each, used TRBV1-TRBV30 forward primers and a C-beta reverse primer. TCRdb itself ran the multiplex PCR reads through MiXCR, one entry per CDR3 protein. This sample has some 320,000 distinct CDR3 sequences, with more than 55% found just once. V was shortened by 2 bases and J by 9 bases, with 6 bases between the two germline ends. The length of the CDR3 is 12 residues. Per the germline V gene, CDR1 is SGHDT and CDR2 is YYEEEE. For blood RNA, unsorted whole blood served as the source, and germline DNA was extracted too.

The sequencing sample was made of peripheral blood. The sequence was collected from a man aged 40-49 years with primary liver carcinoma and hepatitis B virus infection. The rearrangement links TRBV5-6 to TRBJ1-6; D ambiguous. The CDR3 loop is CASSFLTSPLHF. Written as DNA, the CDR3 is TGTGCCAGCAGCTTTTTAACTTCACCCCTCCACTTT.